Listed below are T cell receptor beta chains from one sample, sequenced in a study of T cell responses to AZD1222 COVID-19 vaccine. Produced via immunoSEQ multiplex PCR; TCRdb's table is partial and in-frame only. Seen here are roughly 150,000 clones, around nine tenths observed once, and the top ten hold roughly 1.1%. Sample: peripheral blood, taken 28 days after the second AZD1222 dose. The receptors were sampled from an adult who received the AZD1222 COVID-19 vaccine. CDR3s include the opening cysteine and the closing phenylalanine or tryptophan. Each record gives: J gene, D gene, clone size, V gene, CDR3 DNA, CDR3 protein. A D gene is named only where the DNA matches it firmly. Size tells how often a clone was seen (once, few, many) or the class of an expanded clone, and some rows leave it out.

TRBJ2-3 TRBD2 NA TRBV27 TGTGCCAGCAGGAGCTTACGGGGACTAGCGGGGGTGGATACGCAGTATTTT CASRSLRGLAGVDTQYF
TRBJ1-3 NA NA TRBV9 TGTGCCAGCAGCGTAGCAGGGGACTCTGGAAACACCATATATTTT CASSVAGDSGNTIYF
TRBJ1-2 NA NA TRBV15 TGTGCCACCAGCATTGGCGGGGGCTATGGCTACACCTTC CATSIGGGYGYTF
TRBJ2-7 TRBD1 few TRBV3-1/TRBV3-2 TGTGCCAGCAGCCAAGCACGACGAACAGGGGTTAGAACCTACGAGCAGTACTTC CASSQARRTGVRTYEQYF
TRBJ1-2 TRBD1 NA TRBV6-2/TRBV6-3 TGTGCCAGCAGTTACTCGGGGACAGGGGGCTATGGCTACACCTTC CASSYSGTGGYGYTF
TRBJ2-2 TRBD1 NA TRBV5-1 TGCGCCAGCAGCTTGGGACGACAGGGAAACACCGGGGAGCTGTTTTTT CASSLGRQGNTGELFF
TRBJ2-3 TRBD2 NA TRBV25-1 TGTGCCAGCAGTGAGTACACCCCAGCGGGGGGGCCTATAGATACGCAGTATTTT CASSEYTPAGGPIDTQYF
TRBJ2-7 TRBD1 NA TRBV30 TGTGCCTGGAGTGTCTGGGACAGGGAGGGCGAGCAGTACTTC CAWSVWDREGEQYF
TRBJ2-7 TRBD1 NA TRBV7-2 TGTGCCAGCAGTCCCACAGGGGGCTCCTTCACCTACGAGCAGTACTTC CASSPTGGSFTYEQYF
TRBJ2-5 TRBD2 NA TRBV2 TGTGCCACCGCCTTACTAGCGGAAGAGGCCCAGTACTTC CATALLAEEAQYF
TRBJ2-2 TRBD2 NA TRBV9 TGTGCCAGCAGCCCTAGCGGGGAATACACCGGGGAGCTGTTTTTT CASSPSGEYTGELFF
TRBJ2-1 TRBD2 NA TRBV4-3 TGCGCCAGCAGCCAAGATTTCCCTAGCGGGGGTGGGATGGTGCAGTTCTTC CASSQDFPSGGGMVQFF
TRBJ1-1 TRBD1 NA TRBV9 TGTGCCAGCAGCCCGGGACAGAGGAACACTGAAGCTTTCTTT CASSPGQRNTEAFF
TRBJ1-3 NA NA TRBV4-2 TGTGCCAGCAGCCAATCCTACCGGGGCGCCTCAAGGGGAAACACCATATATTTT CASSQSYRGASRGNTIYF
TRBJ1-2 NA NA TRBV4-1 TGCGCCAGCAGCCAAGATCTCACGGGGTATGGCTACACCTTC CASSQDLTGYGYTF
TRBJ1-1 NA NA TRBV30 TGTGCCTGGAGTGTGTTGAGGAACACTGAAGCTTTCTTT CAWSVLRNTEAFF
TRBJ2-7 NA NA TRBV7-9 TGTGCCAGCAGCTTATATCAGAGCCACTCCTACGAGCAGTACTTC CASSLYQSHSYEQYF
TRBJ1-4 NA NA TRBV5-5 TGTGCCAGCAGCGGGGCGAGGACAGACTCTACAACTGGTGAAAAACTGTTTTTT CASSGARTDSTTGEKLFF
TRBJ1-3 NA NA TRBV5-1 TGCGCCAGCAGCGCCTGGCCGTTCCTATCTGGAAACACCATATATTTT CASSAWPFLSGNTIYF
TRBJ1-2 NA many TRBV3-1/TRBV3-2 TGTGCCAGCAGCCAGCGACAGGTTGGTGGCTACACCTTC CASSQRQVGGYTF
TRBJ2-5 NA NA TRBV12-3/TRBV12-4 TGTGCCAGCACCACTCGGGTCAGCGAGACCCAGTACTTC CASTTRVSETQYF
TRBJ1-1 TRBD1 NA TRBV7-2 TGTGCCAGCAGCTTAGCGGGGCCAGGGGGACTGAACACTGAAGCTTTCTTT CASSLAGPGGLNTEAFF
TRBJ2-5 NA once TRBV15 TGTGCCACCAGCAGAGACCCAGGCTTGGATCAAGAGACCCAGTACTTC CATSRDPGLDQETQYF
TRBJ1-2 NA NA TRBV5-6 TGTGCCAGCAGCTTGGGAGTTAACAGAATTTATGGCTACACCTTC CASSLGVNRIYGYTF
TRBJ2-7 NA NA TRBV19 TGTGCCAGCAGCGGGACAGGCTCCTACGAGCAGTACTTC CASSGTGSYEQYF
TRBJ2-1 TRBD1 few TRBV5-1 TGCGCCAGCAGCTTGGTACAGGGGGCCGGCAATGAGCAGTTCTTC CASSLVQGAGNEQFF
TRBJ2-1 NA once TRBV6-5 TGTGCCAGCAGTCCGGGACTTAGCTCCTACAATGAGCAGTTCTTC CASSPGLSSYNEQFF
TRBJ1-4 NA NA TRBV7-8 TGTGCCAGCAGGGAGGGGGTCGGGGAGTACGGTAATGAAAAACTGTTTTTT CASREGVGEYGNEKLFF
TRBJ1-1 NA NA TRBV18 TGTGCCAGCTCACCGGACGGGAGGACTGAAGCTTTCTTT CASSPDGRTEAFF